The 7 T cell receptor beta chains listed next were all sequenced from one sample in a study of Ad26.COV2.S vaccination and SARS-CoV-2 variants. Data came from immunoSEQ multiplex PCR; TCRdb stores just in-frame clones and leaves some out. The data show some 390,000 clones, with 88% seen just once and 3.5% held by the top ten. Noted treatment: some 20 received Ad26.COV2.S at low or high dose, single or two shots; about 5 received placebo; per-sample allocation not given. Sampling happened 63 days after the first vaccine or placebo injection. The material was peripheral blood, obtained in a trial of Ad26.COV2.S vaccine versus placebo. These receptors were collected from a person between 18 and 65 years old who received the Ad26.COV2.S COVID-19 vaccine or a placebo.

The chain has TRBV13 and TRBJ2-4; 7 bases map to TRBD1. Germline assignment: CDR1 PRHDT and CDR2 FYEKMQ (reference sequence). J was trimmed by 2 bases and V by 7 bases; bases with no gene match: 5. The CDR3 is made up of 14 amino acids. CDR3 residues: CASKKGGTKNIQYF. As DNA, the CDR3 is TGTGCCAGCAAAAAAGGGGGCACCAAAAACATTCAGTACTTC. The full variable domain, completed using reference TRBV13 and TRBJ2-4, is AAGVIQSPRHLIKEKRETATLKCYPIPRHDTVYWYQQGPGQDPQFLISFYEKMQSDKGSIPDRFSAQQFSDYHSELNMSSLELGDSALYFCASKKGGTKNIQYFGAGTRLSVL.

The rearrangement links TRBV7-2 to TRBJ1-3; D remains unclear. Trimming pared 5 bases from V and 0 bases from J, leaving 14 bases between. The CDR3 is 16 amino acids. Germline V gene lookup returns CDR1 SGHTA and CDR2 FQGNSA. In nucleotides, the CDR3 is TGTGCCAGCAGCGGGAACCCGGCAATCTCTGGAAACACCATATATTTT. As protein: CASSGNPAISGNTIYF.

The chain uses TRBV4-3 and TRBJ1-1, with D hard to call. CDR1 and CDR2 from the germline V gene are LGHNA and YSLEER. V lost 0 bases to trimming and J lost 5 bases, with 7 bases between them. The CDR3 totals 13 residues. CDR3 residues: CASSQDAVTEAFF. DNA of the CDR3: TGCGCCAGCAGCCAAGATGCCGTTACTGAAGCTTTCTTT.

This chain joins TRBV7-2 and TRBJ1-4; perhaps TRBD1 as D (6 bases). CDR1 is SGHTA, CDR2 FQGNSA, per germline. The CDR3 consists of 16 residues. V was clipped by 0 bases and J by 1 base, with 9 bases between them. The CDR3 is CASSLAGGGTNEKLFF. In DNA, the CDR3 is TGTGCCAGCAGCTTAGCAGGGGGAGGAACTAATGAAAAACTGTTTTTT.

This sequence joins TRBV6-4 and TRBJ1-6; the match to TRBD1 covers 9 bases. Germline CDR1 MRHNA, CDR2 SNTAGT. The CDR3 runs to 13 residues. V trimming: 8 bases; J trimming: 7 bases; junction bases outside the gene matches: 3. The CDR3, as DNA: TGTGCCAGCCGAGACAGGGGGAATTCACCCCTCCACTTT. Protein product: CASRDRGNSPLHF.

The chain carries TRBV6-5 and TRBJ1-5; TRBD1 is a possible D gene (6 bases). Germline V gives CDR1 MNHEY, CDR2 SVGAGI. V was pared by 5 bases and J by 7 bases, with 12 bases between. This CDR3 has 13 amino acids. In DNA form, the CDR3 reads TGTGCCAGCAGTACCCGGACAGACCAGCCCCAGCATTTT. Translated: CASSTRTDQPQHF.

The V call is TRBV6-5, the J call TRBJ2-7, with TRBD2 matching 8 bases. Germline values: CDR1 MNHEY, CDR2 SVGAGI. The CDR3 consists of 15 residues. V dropped 8 bases and J dropped 3; count of bases not matched to a gene: 12. The CDR3 is CASLGRGAHHYEQYF. In DNA form, the CDR3 reads TGTGCCAGCCTCGGGCGGGGGGCCCATCACTACGAGCAGTACTTC.